This record looks at one T cell receptor (beta chain) sequence and its context. Its antigen is currently unknown. Possible read error: a much larger clone is one base away. TCRdb ran MiXCR on the reads and lists one entry per CDR3 protein. The sample contains roughly 920,000 distinct CDR3 sequences, around 30% of which appear only once. The data originate from a study of T cell repertoires in cytomegalovirus infection. Study-level information: CMV epitopes used comprised recently identified HLA-C-restricted ones and well-studied HLA-B-restricted ones. It was the public TCR beta signatures that indicated both CMV infection and matching HLA type.

Study observations and caveats: People with CMV and the relevant HLA were identified by cumulative public TCR beta family frequency. Clonotype analysis showed dominance of the ex vivo response by HLA-C-restricted CMV-specific TCR beta clonotypes.

Per germline, CDR1 SGHTA and CDR2 FQGNSA. The CDR3 contains 16 residues. This TCR was recovered from a human donor in good health (CMV status not recorded). Some clones in this sample may be carry-over from other donors' samples. Specimen: cultured CD8+ T cells from PBMCs, collected from culture after CMV antigen stimulation. V gene TRBV7-2 combines with J gene TRBJ1-3; D is uncertain. The CDR3 loop reads CASSLEDGYSGNNIYF. CDR3 nucleotides: TGTGCCAGCAGCTTAGAAGACGGATACTCTGGAAACAACATATATTTT.